Listed here are 6 T cell receptor beta chains from one sample, sequenced in a study of identical twins. MiXCR was run by TCRdb on the 5' RACE reads, yielding one entry per CDR3 protein. The sample shows some 440,000 distinct CDR3 sequences, 20% to 25% of them seen only once. This sample was shared with a second study, whose subject was T cells expressing NK-cell markers.

The material sequenced was CD4+ T cells sorted from blood. Source of these receptors: a woman aged 18-29 years in good health.

The chain is built from TRBV5-1 and TRBJ2-1, with TRBD2 matching 13 bases. Germline CDR1 is SGHRS and CDR2 is YFSETQ. The CDR3 loop spans 15 amino acids. Unmatched junction bases numbered 6, after V lost 4 bases and J lost 8 bases. The CDR3 region is CASSIGTSGTDEQFF. CDR3 in DNA: TGCGCCAGCAGCATCGGGACTAGCGGGACTGATGAGCAGTTCTTC.

This clonotype has a single count. The gene calls are TRBV20-1 and TRBJ2-1, with 8 bases identical to TRBD2. The germline CDR1 and CDR2 sequences are DFQATT and SNEGSKA (reference sequence). The CDR3 is 15 residues long. V was clipped by 0 bases and J by 4 bases; unmatched bases: 5. The DNA of the CDR3 is TGCAGTGCTAGAGATCGAATAGCGGGGTACAATGAGCAGTTCTTC. Translating it yields CSARDRIAGYNEQFF.

This clonotype was seen ten or more times. The chain carries TRBV5-1 and TRBJ2-1, with 10 bases that match TRBD1. The CDR3 totals 19 residues. Germline CDR1 is SGHRS and CDR2 is YFSETQ. V lost 0 bases, J lost 0 bases, and 9 bases stayed unmatched. The CDR3 DNA sequence: TGCGCCAGCAGCTTGGGGACAGGGGGATCGGCCAGCTCCTACAATGAGCAGTTCTTC. This codes for CASSLGTGGSASSYNEQFF.

The chain recombines TRBV2 with TRBJ1-5; D possibly corresponds to TRBD1 (6 bases). The ends were cut back, 7 bases at V and 2 bases at J, with 15 bases in the middle. This CDR3 comprises 15 residues. Germline V lookup: CDR1 SNHLY, CDR2 FYNNEI. This CDR3 is CASIAGAGGNQPQHF. CDR3 sequence (DNA): TGTGCCAGCATTGCGGGGGCTGGAGGCAATCAGCCCCAGCATTTT.

The chain employs TRBV6-1 and TRBJ1-6, with D perhaps TRBD1 (6 bases). Per germline, CDR1 MNHNS and CDR2 SASEGT. The ends were cut back, 6 bases at V and 6 bases at J, with 9 bases in the middle. The CDR3 sequence is 13 residues long. CDR3 nucleotides: TGTGCCAGCAGGGGGACAAGTAATTCACCCCTCCACTTT. This sequence encodes CASRGTSNSPLHF.

This chain links TRBV24-1 with TRBJ2-3; TRBD2 matches at 8 bases. The J segment lost 3 bases and the V segment lost 5 bases, leaving 0 bases of the junction unmatched. CDR1 and CDR2 from the germline V gene are KGHDR and SFDVKD. CDR3 length: 13 residues. The CDR3 DNA reads as TGTGCCACCAGTGCGGGGGGGACAGATACGCAGTATTTT. Residues: CATSAGGTDTQYF.